These 30 T cell receptor beta chains were sequenced from one sample in a study of identical twins (dated by TCRdb to 2016 to 2017). Library creation used 5' RACE. Sequencing was performed on an Illumina HiSeq 2000. The public reads were quality trimmed at Q25 with fastp and then assembled into clones with MiXCR by TCRdb, keeping productive beta chains. Rows with one shared CDR3 protein collapse into an entry with the most common genes and DNA. Present in this sample are about 920,000 distinct CDR3 sequences, approximately 13% of which were seen just once. Jointly, the top ten make up around 1.5% of the sample. The sample also formed part of further work on yellow fever vaccine responses in identical twins.

Sequencing used PBMCs. The source is a woman aged 18 to 35 in good health.

In this sample, this clonotype turned up a few times. The chain employs TRBV29-1 and TRBJ2-1; 7 bases are a match to TRBD2. J lost 4 bases, V lost 2 bases, and 8 bases had no gene match. Germline CDR1 reads SQVTM; CDR2 reads ANQGSEA. The CDR3 consists of 15 residues. CDR3 amino acids: CSVEPTSVLYNEQFF. DNA of the CDR3: TGCAGCGTTGAACCCACTAGCGTACTTTACAATGAGCAGTTCTTC.

The V gene is TRBV5-1, the J gene TRBJ1-2; D not certain. In germline, CDR1 is SGHRS, CDR2 YFSETQ. The ends were cut back, 0 bases at V and 5 bases at J, with 11 bases in the middle. The CDR3 is 14 amino acids. The CDR3 loop reads CASSLDDGSYGYTF. CDR3 DNA sequence: TGCGCCAGCAGCTTGGATGACGGGAGTTATGGCTACACCTTC.

This clonotype was counted many times. The V call is TRBV29-1, the J call TRBJ1-3; 8 bases match TRBD1. Germline CDR1 is SQVTM and CDR2 is ANQGSEA. The CDR3 sequence is 15 residues long. J gave up 3 bases and V 0 bases, and 4 bases lay outside the gene matches. The CDR3 DNA reads TGCAGCGTTGAAGACTTGACAGGGGTTGGAAACACCATATATTTT. Amino acids: CSVEDLTGVGNTIYF.

This clonotype was observed a handful of times. This chain connects TRBV7-2 to TRBJ2-1, with 11 bases matching TRBD1. The V gene's germline CDR1 is SGHTA and CDR2 FQGNSA. This CDR3 is built from 14 residues. V trimming: 11 bases; J trimming: 7 bases; junction bases outside the gene matches: 10. This CDR3 is CALQPGQGVNEQFF. CDR3 nucleotide sequence: TGTGCCTTGCAACCGGGACAGGGGGTTAATGAGCAGTTCTTC.

The chain has TRBV7-6 and TRBJ1-1; possibly TRBD1 for D (6 bases). The length of the CDR3 is 13 residues. Germline V gives CDR1 SGHVS, CDR2 FNYEAQ. Trimming shortened V by 7 bases and J by 1 base, and 10 bases separated the two germline ends. The CDR3 protein is CASMTGANTEAFF. In nucleotides, the CDR3 is TGTGCCAGCATGACGGGGGCGAACACTGAAGCTTTCTTT.

This clonotype was counted only a few times. The chain couples TRBV5-1 to TRBJ2-1; D uncertain. This CDR3 region has 13 residues. The germline gives CDR1 SGHRS, CDR2 YFSETQ. With 6 bases removed from V and 5 bases from J, the gap between germline ends came to 12 bases. The CDR3 sequence: CASMGNGHNEQFF. The DNA for the CDR3 is TGCGCCAGCATGGGTAACGGTCACAATGAGCAGTTCTTC.

This clonotype was detected many times. The rearrangement joins TRBV28 to TRBJ2-2; 13 bases agree with TRBD2. V was clipped by 2 bases and J by 5 bases; unmatched bases: 11. The CDR3 sequence is 19 residues long. Germline CDR1 is MDHEN and CDR2 is SYDVKM. CDR3 sequence: CASSLRPARLAGGTGELFF. DNA for the CDR3: TGTGCCAGCAGTTTACGCCCTGCCCGACTAGCGGGAGGTACCGGGGAGCTGTTTTTT.

At least ten counts were recorded for this clonotype. CDR3: CSASPGQGAYEQYF. The CDR3, as DNA: TGCAGTGCTTCACCGGGACAGGGAGCCTACGAGCAGTACTTC. The chain uses TRBV20-1 and TRBJ2-7, with 9 bases fitting TRBD1. Trimming removed 5 bases from V and 2 bases from J; junction bases left unmatched: 7. This CDR3 has 14 amino acids. CDR1 is DFQATT and CDR2 is SNEGSKA in the germline V gene (reference sequence).

This clonotype has a count of ten or more. The J gene is TRBJ2-1, the V gene TRBV4-1; TRBD2 agrees at 12 bases. The germline V gene has CDR1 MGHRA and CDR2 YSYEKL. J gave up 7 bases and V 1 base, and 5 bases lay outside the gene matches. The CDR3 is 16 amino acids. The CDR3 DNA sequence: TGCGCCAGCAGCCAAGCCCTGACTAGCGGGGGAAATGAGCAGTTCTTC. Translating it yields CASSQALTSGGNEQFF.

This clonotype was picked up a small number of times. This chain uses TRBV4-2 with TRBJ2-1; 8 positions match TRBD2. The CDR3 is 17 residues long. V lost 4 bases, J lost 5 bases, and 13 bases stayed unmatched. In germline, CDR1 is LGHNA, CDR2 YNFKEQ. CDR3 coding DNA: TGTGCCAGCAGCCCCTCCGAAGCGGGAGTGGGCCACAATGAGCAGTTCTTC. Translated: CASSPSEAGVGHNEQFF.

This clonotype has only one observation. V gene TRBV19 combines with J gene TRBJ2-1; TRBD2 matches 9 bases. This CDR3 has 15 residues. Germline CDR1 is LNHDA and CDR2 is SQIVND (reference sequence). Trimming took 5 bases from V and 7 from J; bases not matched to a gene: 9. The DNA of the CDR3 is TGTGCCAGTAGTGCGCGGGAGGGCCGGAGGAATGAGCAGTTCTTC. Translation gives CASSAREGRRNEQFF.

The V call is TRBV12-3 or TRBV12-4, the J call TRBJ1-1; 11 bases are shared with TRBD1. V lost 5 bases to trimming and J lost 5 bases; unmatched junction nucleotides: 4. CDR3 size: 14 residues. Written as DNA, the CDR3 is TGTGCCAGCAGTGGACAGGGGGCAGGGACTGAAGCTTTCTTT. This encodes CASSGQGAGTEAFF.

The chain uses TRBV10-3 and TRBJ1-5, with a tentative D call TRBD1 (6 bases). V lost 0 bases and J lost 7, with 13 bases in between. This CDR3 is built from 15 residues. Germline CDR1 and CDR2: ENHRY and SYGVKD. CDR3 in DNA: TGTGCCATCAGTGAGTCGGGAGGGGGTGGACAGCCCCAGCATTTT. This translates into CAISESGGGGQPQHF.

This clonotype was seen ten or more times. The CDR3 nucleotides read TGCAGTGCTAGACGCGGGTTGCAGGGGAACACTGAAGCTTTCTTT. Protein sequence: CSARRGLQGNTEAFF. This sequence joins TRBV20-1 and TRBJ1-1; tentatively, D is TRBD1 (5 bases). The CDR3 is 15 amino acids. Germline V gene lookup returns CDR1 DFQATT and CDR2 SNEGSKA (reference sequence). Trimming stripped 2 bases from V and 1 base from J, with 14 bases between.

The chain links TRBV6-1 to TRBJ2-2; perhaps TRBD2 as D (5 bases). CDR1 is MNHNS and CDR2 is SASEGT in the germline V gene. This CDR3 comprises 15 residues. Trimming removed 8 bases from V and 1 base from J, with 14 bases in between. CDR3 DNA: TGTGCCAGCCTCGGGGTGGGGTGGAACACCGGGGAGCTGTTTTTT. Protein product: CASLGVGWNTGELFF.

The chain recombines TRBV12-3 or TRBV12-4 with TRBJ1-2; the D is unclear. The CDR3 is 12 amino acids. V was shortened by 6 bases and J by 4 bases, with 9 bases between the two germline ends. CDR3 DNA: TGTGCCAGCAGGAGGGCGGGCTATGGCTACACCTTC. As protein: CASRRAGYGYTF.

This clonotype turned up a few times. The chain has TRBV15 and TRBJ1-2; TRBD1 is a possible D gene (6 bases). The germline V gene encodes CDR1 LNHNV and CDR2 YYDKDF (reference sequence). CDR3 length equals 13 residues. Trimming took 5 bases from V and 4 from J, leaving 11 bases between them. The CDR3 DNA is TGTGCCACCAGCGGGGGGGACATCTATGGCTACACCTTC. This codes for CATSGGDIYGYTF.

The chain couples TRBV5-1 to TRBJ2-1; tentative D call: TRBD2 (6 bases). Trimming stripped 3 bases from V and 8 bases from J, with 12 bases between. In germline, CDR1 is SGHRS, CDR2 YFSETQ. The CDR3 sequence is 13 residues long. The CDR3 bases are TGCGCCAGCAGCTCAACGACTAGTCATGAGCAGTTCTTC. It codes for CASSSTTSHEQFF.

In this sample, this clonotype turned up a few times. The V gene is TRBV7-2, the J gene TRBJ2-5; D is ambiguous. CDR3 size: 14 residues. Trimming shortened V by 2 bases and J by 4 bases, and 11 bases separated the two germline ends. Germline lookup yields CDR1 SGHTA and CDR2 FQGNSA. The CDR3 DNA sequence: TGTGCCAGCAGCTTAAAAGGGTGGGGAGAGACCCAGTACTTC. Its translation is CASSLKGWGETQYF.

The rearrangement links TRBV7-6 to TRBJ2-7, with TRBD2 matching 8 bases. There are 19 residues in the CDR3. CDR1 and CDR2 from the germline V gene are SGHVS and FNYEAQ. Trimming at V came to 5 bases and at J to 5 bases, leaving 23 bases not matched to a gene. The CDR3 DNA follows: TGTGCCAGCAGCCCTAGTATACGACGGATTGATAGCGGGATCCACGAGCAGTACTTC. This translates into CASSPSIRRIDSGIHEQYF.

This chain links TRBV5-1 with TRBJ1-5; 7 bases fit TRBD1. Germline V gives CDR1 SGHRS, CDR2 YFSETQ. Unmatched junction bases numbered 13, after V lost 2 bases and J lost 11 bases. The CDR3 runs 15 residues. CDR3 bases: TGCGCCAGCAGCTTTCGACAGGGAACTGAATTGGCCCAGCATTTT. Its protein product is CASSFRQGTELAQHF.

This clonotype was seen more than once but under ten times. V is TRBV7-2 and J is TRBJ2-7; D gene uncertain. Trimming pared 3 bases from V and 2 bases from J, leaving 14 bases between. The CDR3 loop spans 15 amino acids. Germline V gene data show CDR1 as SGHTA and CDR2 as FQGNSA. This CDR3 is CASSFDINPTYEQYV. DNA for the CDR3: TGTGCCAGCAGCTTCGACATCAACCCGACCTACGAGCAGTACGTC.

The genes are TRBV20-1 and TRBJ2-7; 7 bases are shared with TRBD1. The CDR3 runs to 13 residues. V trimming: 5 bases; J trimming: 2 bases; junction bases outside the gene matches: 6. Germline V gene sequence: CDR1 DFQATT, CDR2 SNEGSKA (reference sequence). The DNA for the CDR3 is TGCAGTGCTCGCCGGGACAGAACCTACGAGCAGTACGTC. It specifies CSARRDRTYEQYV.

About this clonotype: A much larger clone differs by one base, so this may be a read error. The V gene is TRBV2, the J gene TRBJ2-5, with D maybe TRBD2 (6 bases). Germline V gene lookup returns CDR1 SNHLY and CDR2 FYNNEI. The CDR3 has 18 residues. This CDR3 is CACSAAGWNNGLNGAQYF. DNA of the CDR3: TGTGCCTGCAGCGCCGCGGGGTGGAATAACGGTTTGAATGGGGCCCAGTACTTC. Combining the CDR3 with reference TRBV2 and TRBJ2-5 gives the whole variable domain EPEVTQTPSHQVTQMGQEVILRCVPISNHLYFYWYRQILGQKVEFLVSFYNNEISEKSEIFDDQFSVERPDGSNFTLKIRSTKLEDSAMYFCACSAAGWNNGLNGAQYFGPGTRLLVL.

The chain is built from TRBV9 and TRBJ2-1; 11 nucleotides align to TRBD2. Germline V lookup: CDR1 SGDLS, CDR2 YYNGEE. This CDR3 is built from 16 residues. After removal of 4 bases from V and 10 bases from J, the junction contained 13 bases not matched to a gene. Here the CDR3 reads CASSPRGTSGPGEQFF. The CDR3 DNA is TGTGCCAGCAGCCCCCGCGGGACTAGCGGCCCGGGGGAGCAGTTCTTC.

This clonotype was seen many times. The rearrangement links TRBV12-3 or TRBV12-4 to TRBJ2-3, with D unclear. V was pared by 3 bases and J by 1 base, with 14 bases between. The CDR3 extends over 16 amino acids. CDR3 protein: CASSFPLGPRTDTQYF. The CDR3 nucleotides are TGTGCCAGCAGTTTCCCACTGGGTCCCCGCACAGATACGCAGTATTTT.

As regards this clonotype: In this CDR3 the conserved last residue, phenylalanine or tryptophan, is missing, so a read error is likely. The CDR3 DNA sequence: TGTGCCAGCAGCACAGCCCTTTGGACAGCAGGGGCCAACGTCCTGACTTTA. This encodes CASSTALWTAGANVLTL. The chain is built from TRBV27 and TRBJ2-6; D is perhaps TRBD1 (6 bases). Trimming took off 6 bases at V and 4 bases at J, with 19 bases between the two ends. The CDR3 loop spans 17 amino acids. CDR1 is MNHEY, CDR2 SMNVEV, per germline (reference sequence).

The chain uses TRBV27 and TRBJ2-5, with 11 bases aligning to TRBD2. V trimming: 5 bases; J trimming: 5 bases; junction bases outside the gene matches: 10. CDR1 is MNHEY and CDR2 is SMNVEV in the germline V gene (reference sequence). This CDR3 region has 16 residues. In DNA, the CDR3 is TGTGCCAGCAGTCCTTTAGCGGGAGGGCCGGGGGAGACCCAGTACTTC. Translating gives CASSPLAGGPGETQYF.

This clonotype was seen repeatedly, ten times or more. The V call is TRBV5-6, the J call TRBJ2-7, with D perhaps matching TRBD1 (5 bases). This CDR3 spans 15 amino acids. The germline V gene encodes CDR1 SGHDT and CDR2 YYEEEE. The V gene lost 5 bases and the J gene lost 4 bases, with 19 bases spanning the gap. The CDR3 DNA sequence: TGTGCCAGCAGTTCCCTTCTAAGGGGTGTTTACGAGCAGTACGTC. Encoded protein: CASSSLLRGVYEQYV.

This clonotype was seen a few times. This chain connects TRBV7-8 to TRBJ2-7; D call uncertain. The V gene lost 5 bases and the J gene lost 6 bases, with 20 bases spanning the gap. Looked up from germline, CDR1 is SGHVS and CDR2 is FQNEAQ. This CDR3 spans 15 amino acids. The CDR3 region has the DNA TGTGCCAGCAGCCCCCCGGGTAGCTTCGAACGCGAGCAGTACTTC. It is translated as CASSPPGSFEREQYF. Full variable domain (rest looked up from reference TRBV7-8 and TRBJ2-7): GAGVSQSPRYKVAKRGQDVALRCDPISGHVSLFWYQQALGQGPEFLTYFQNEAQLDKSGLPSDRFFAERPEGSVSTLKIQRTQQEDSAVYLCASSPPGSFEREQYFGPGTRLTVT.